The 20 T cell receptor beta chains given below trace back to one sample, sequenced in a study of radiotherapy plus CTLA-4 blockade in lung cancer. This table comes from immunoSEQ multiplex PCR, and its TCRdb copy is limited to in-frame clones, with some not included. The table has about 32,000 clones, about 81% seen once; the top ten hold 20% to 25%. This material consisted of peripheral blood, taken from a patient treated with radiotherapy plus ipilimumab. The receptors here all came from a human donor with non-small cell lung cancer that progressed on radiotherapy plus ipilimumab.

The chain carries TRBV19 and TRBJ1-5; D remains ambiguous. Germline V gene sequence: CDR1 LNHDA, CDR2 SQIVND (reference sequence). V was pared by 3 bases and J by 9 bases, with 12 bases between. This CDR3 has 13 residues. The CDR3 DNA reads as TGTGCCAGTAGTATTGAGGTTAGTCGGCCCCAGCATTTT. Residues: CASSIEVSRPQHF.

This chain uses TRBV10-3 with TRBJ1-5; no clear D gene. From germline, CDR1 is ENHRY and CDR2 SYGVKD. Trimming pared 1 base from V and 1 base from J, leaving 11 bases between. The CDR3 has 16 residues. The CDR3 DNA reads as TGTGCCATCAGTGAGTTGGAGGGAGGAAGCAATCAGCCCCAGCATTTT. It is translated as CAISELEGGSNQPQHF.

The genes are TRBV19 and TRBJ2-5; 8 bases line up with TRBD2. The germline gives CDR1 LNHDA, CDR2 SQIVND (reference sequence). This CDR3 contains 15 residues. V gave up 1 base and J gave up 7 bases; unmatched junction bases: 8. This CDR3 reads CASSIGGGSLSTQYF. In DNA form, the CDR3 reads TGTGCCAGTAGTATAGGCGGGGGGTCCCTCTCGACCCAGTACTTC.

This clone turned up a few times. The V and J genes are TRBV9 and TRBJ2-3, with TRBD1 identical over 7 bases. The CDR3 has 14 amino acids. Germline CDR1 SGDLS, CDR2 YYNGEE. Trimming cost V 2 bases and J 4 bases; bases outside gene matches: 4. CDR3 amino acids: CASSVRGGPDTQYF. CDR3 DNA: TGTGCCAGCAGCGTCCGAGGGGGCCCAGATACGCAGTATTTT. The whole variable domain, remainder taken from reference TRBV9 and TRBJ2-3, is DSGVTQTPKHLITATGQRVTLRCSPRSGDLSVYWYQQSLDQGLQFLIQYYNGEERAKGNILERFSAQQFPDLHSELNLSSLELGDSALYFCASSVRGGPDTQYFGPGTRLTVL.

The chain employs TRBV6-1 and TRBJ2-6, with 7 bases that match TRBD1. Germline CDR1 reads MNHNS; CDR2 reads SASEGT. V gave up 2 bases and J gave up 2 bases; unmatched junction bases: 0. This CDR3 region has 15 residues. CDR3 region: CASSEQGAGANVLTF. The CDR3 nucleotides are TGTGCCAGCAGTGAACAGGGGGCTGGGGCCAACGTCCTGACTTTC.

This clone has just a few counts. CDR3 sequence: CASSSPGYNSPLHF. The DNA of the CDR3 is TGTGCCAGCAGCTCGCCAGGGTACAATTCACCCCTCCACTTT. The chain couples TRBV6-8 to TRBJ1-6; maybe TRBD1 (5 bases). Germline V CDR1 and CDR2: MNHGY, SAAAGT. The CDR3 spans 14 residues. Trimming shortened V by 6 bases and J by 7 bases, and 13 bases separated the two germline ends.

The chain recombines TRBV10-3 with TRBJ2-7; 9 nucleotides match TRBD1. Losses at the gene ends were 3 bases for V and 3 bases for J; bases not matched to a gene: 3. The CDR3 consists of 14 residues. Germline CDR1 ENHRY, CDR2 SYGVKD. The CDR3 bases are TGTGCCATCAGTGATGGGACAGGGCTCTACGAGCAGTACTTC. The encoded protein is CAISDGTGLYEQYF.

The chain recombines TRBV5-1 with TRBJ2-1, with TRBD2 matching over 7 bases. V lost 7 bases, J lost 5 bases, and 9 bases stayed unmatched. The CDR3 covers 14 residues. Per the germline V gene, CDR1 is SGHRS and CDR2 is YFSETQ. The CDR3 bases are TGCGCCAGCTTTCGGGACTACAGTAACAATGAGCAGTTCTTC. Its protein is CASFRDYSNNEQFF. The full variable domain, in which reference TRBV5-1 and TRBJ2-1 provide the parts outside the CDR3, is KAGVTQTPRYLIKTRGQQVTLSCSPISGHRSVSWYQQTPGQGLQFLFEYFSETQRNKGNFPGRFSGRQFSNSRSEMNVSTLELGDSALYLCASFRDYSNNEQFFGPGTRLTVL.

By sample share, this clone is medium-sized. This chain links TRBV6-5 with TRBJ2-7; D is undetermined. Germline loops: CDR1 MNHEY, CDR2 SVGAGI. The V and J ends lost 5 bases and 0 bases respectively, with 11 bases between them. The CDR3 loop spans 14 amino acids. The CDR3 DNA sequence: TGTGCCAGCAGTAGAACAGTGACCTCCTACGAGCAGTACTTC. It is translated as CASSRTVTSYEQYF.

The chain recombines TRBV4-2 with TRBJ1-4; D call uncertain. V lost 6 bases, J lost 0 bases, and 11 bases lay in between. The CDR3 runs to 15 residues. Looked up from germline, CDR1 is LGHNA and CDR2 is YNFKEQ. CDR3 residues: CASSPEGATNEKLFF. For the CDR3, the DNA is TGTGCCAGCAGTCCGGAGGGTGCAACTAATGAAAAACTGTTTTTT.

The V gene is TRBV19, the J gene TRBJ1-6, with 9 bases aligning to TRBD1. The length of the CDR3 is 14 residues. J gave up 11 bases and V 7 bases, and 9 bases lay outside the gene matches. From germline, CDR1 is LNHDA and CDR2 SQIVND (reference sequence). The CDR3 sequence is CASTSQGANTPLHF. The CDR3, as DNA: TGTGCCAGTACCTCACAGGGGGCGAATACACCCCTCCACTTT.

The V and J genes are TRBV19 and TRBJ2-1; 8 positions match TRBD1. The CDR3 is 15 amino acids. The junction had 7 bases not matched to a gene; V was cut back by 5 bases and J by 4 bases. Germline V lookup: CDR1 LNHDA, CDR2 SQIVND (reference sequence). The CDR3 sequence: CASSLGTGVYNEQFF. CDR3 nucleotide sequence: TGTGCCAGTAGTCTCGGGACAGGAGTTTACAATGAGCAGTTCTTC.

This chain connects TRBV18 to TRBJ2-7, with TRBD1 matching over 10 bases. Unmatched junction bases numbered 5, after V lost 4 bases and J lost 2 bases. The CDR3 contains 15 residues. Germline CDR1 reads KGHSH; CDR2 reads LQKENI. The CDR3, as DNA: TGTGCCAGCTCACACGACAGGGGGCATACCTACGAGCAGTACTTC. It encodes CASSHDRGHTYEQYF. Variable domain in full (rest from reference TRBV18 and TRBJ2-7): NAGVMQNPRHLVRRRGQEARLRCSPMKGHSHVYWYRQLPEEGLKFMVYLQKENIIDESGMPKERFSAEFPKEGPSILRIQQVVRGDSAAYFCASSHDRGHTYEQYFGPGTRLTVT.

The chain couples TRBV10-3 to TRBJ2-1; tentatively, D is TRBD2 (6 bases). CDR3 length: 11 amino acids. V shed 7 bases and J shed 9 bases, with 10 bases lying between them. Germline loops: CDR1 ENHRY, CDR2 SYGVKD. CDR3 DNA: TGTGCCATCACCTGGCGGGGTGAGCAGTTCTTC. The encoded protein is CAITWRGEQFF.

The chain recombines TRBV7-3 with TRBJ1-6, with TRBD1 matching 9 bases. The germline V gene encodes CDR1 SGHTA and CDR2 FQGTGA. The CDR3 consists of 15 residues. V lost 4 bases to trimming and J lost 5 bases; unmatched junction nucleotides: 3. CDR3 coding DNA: TGTGCCAGCAGCTCCACAGGGGGCAATAATTCACCCCTCCACTTT. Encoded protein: CASSSTGGNNSPLHF. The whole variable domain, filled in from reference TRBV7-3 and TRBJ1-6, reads GAGVSQTPSNKVTEKGKYVELRCDPISGHTALYWYRQSLGQGPEFLIYFQGTGAADDSGLPNDRFFAVRPEGSVSTLKIQRTERGDSAVYLCASSSTGGNNSPLHFGNGTRLTVT.

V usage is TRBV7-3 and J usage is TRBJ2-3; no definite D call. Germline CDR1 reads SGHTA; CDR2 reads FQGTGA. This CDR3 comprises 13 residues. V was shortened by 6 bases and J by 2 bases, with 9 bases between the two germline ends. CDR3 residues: CASSQVITDTQYF. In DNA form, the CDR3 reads TGTGCCAGCAGTCAGGTCATCACAGATACGCAGTATTTT.

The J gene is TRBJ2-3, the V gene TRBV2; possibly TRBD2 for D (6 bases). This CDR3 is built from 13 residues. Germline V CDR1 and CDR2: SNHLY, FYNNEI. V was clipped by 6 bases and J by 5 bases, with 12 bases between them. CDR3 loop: CASRDGSGDTQYF. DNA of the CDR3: TGTGCCAGCAGGGACGGGAGCGGAGATACGCAGTATTTT.

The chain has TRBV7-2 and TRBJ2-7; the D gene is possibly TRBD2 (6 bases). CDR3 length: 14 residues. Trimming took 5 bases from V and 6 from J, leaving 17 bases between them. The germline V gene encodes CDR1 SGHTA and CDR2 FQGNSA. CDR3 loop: CASSTGPRGREQYF. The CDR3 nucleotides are TGTGCCAGCAGCACTGGGCCGCGGGGACGCGAGCAGTACTTC.

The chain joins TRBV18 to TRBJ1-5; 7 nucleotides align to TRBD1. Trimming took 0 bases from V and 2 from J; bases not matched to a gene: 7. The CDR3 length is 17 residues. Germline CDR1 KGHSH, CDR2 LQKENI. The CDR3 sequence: CASSPPGGGRGNQPQHF. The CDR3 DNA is TGTGCCAGCTCACCACCTGGAGGGGGCAGGGGCAATCAGCCCCAGCATTTT.

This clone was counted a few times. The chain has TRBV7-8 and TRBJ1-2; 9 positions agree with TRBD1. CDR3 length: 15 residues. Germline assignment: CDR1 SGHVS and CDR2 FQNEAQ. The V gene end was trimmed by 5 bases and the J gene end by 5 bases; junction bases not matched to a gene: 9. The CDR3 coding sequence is TGTGCCAGCAGCAACAGTAGGGGACAGGGTTATGGCTACACCTTC. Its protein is CASSNSRGQGYGYTF.